The 7 T cell receptor beta chains below come from one sample, sequenced in a study of cytomegalovirus exposure and HLA in healthy donors. The primer mix had 60 Vbeta and 13 Jbeta primers. The protocol was immunoSEQ multiplex PCR, while the TCRdb copy is restricted to in-frame clones and leaves out a portion. The sample table includes around 140,000 clones. Specimen: PBMCs. Receptors were obtained from a woman between 40 and 50 years old in good health and CMV-seronegative.

The chain combines TRBV5-1 with TRBJ2-3; 10 positions match TRBD1. The CDR3 is 17 residues long. J lost 1 base, V lost 4 bases, and 9 bases had no gene match. Germline CDR1 and CDR2: SGHRS and YFSETQ. The CDR3 nucleotides read TGCGCCAGCAGCGGGGGACAGGGGTCCCTTCGCACAGATACGCAGTATTTT. Protein product: CASSGGQGSLRTDTQYF. Full variable domain (missing parts from reference TRBV5-1 and TRBJ2-3): KAGVTQTPRYLIKTRGQQVTLSCSPISGHRSVSWYQQTPGQGLQFLFEYFSETQRNKGNFPGRFSGRQFSNSRSEMNVSTLELGDSALYLCASSGGQGSLRTDTQYFGPGTRLTVL.

This chain connects TRBV5-1 to TRBJ1-1, with a possible D match to TRBD1 (5 bases). Germline V lookup: CDR1 SGHRS, CDR2 YFSETQ. The CDR3 sequence is 15 residues long. Trimming cost V 0 bases and J 1 base, with 10 bases left between them. CDR3 residues: CASSLEWGGNTEAFF. DNA for the CDR3: TGCGCCAGCAGCTTGGAATGGGGGGGGAACACTGAAGCTTTCTTT.

The J gene is TRBJ1-6, the V gene TRBV7-9; tentatively, D is TRBD1 (5 bases). Germline V gives CDR1 SEHNR, CDR2 FQNEAQ (reference sequence). V lost 2 bases and J lost 8, with 13 bases in between. This CDR3 spans 15 amino acids. The CDR3 loop reads CASSLTSGNYSPLHF. The DNA of the CDR3 is TGTGCCAGCAGCTTAACTTCAGGGAACTATTCACCCCTCCACTTT.

The chain employs TRBV10-3 and TRBJ2-2, with 9 bases that match TRBD1. The CDR3 runs to 16 residues. V gave up 6 bases and J gave up 6 bases; unmatched junction bases: 11. Germline V gene lookup returns CDR1 ENHRY and CDR2 SYGVKD. The CDR3 sequence: CAISSRDRESSGELFF. The CDR3 region has the DNA TGTGCCATCAGCTCCCGGGACAGGGAGTCTTCCGGGGAGCTGTTTTTT.

The chain has TRBV6-1 and TRBJ1-1; D gene unclear. V was cut by 1 base and J by 1 base, with 13 bases left in between. Germline CDR1 MNHNS, CDR2 SASEGT. The CDR3 totals 16 residues. CDR3: CASSEGFKAGNTEAFF. CDR3 sequence (DNA): TGTGCCAGCAGTGAAGGATTTAAGGCAGGGAACACTGAAGCTTTCTTT.

The genes are TRBV5-5 and TRBJ1-3; 12 bases map to TRBD1. The CDR3 spans 16 residues. Germline V gene sequence: CDR1 SGHKS, CDR2 YYEKEE (reference sequence). V dropped 3 bases and J dropped 2; count of bases not matched to a gene: 3. The CDR3 reads CASSWGQGATGNTIYF. The CDR3 nucleotides are TGTGCCAGCAGCTGGGGACAGGGGGCTACTGGAAACACCATATATTTT. Using reference TRBV5-5 and TRBJ1-3 for the parts outside the CDR3, the full variable domain is DAGVTQSPTHLIKTRGQQVTLRCSPISGHKSVSWYQQVLGQGPQFIFQYYEKEERGRGNFPDRFSARQFPNYSSELNVNALLLGDSALYLCASSWGQGATGNTIYFGEGSWLTVV.

The gene calls are TRBV4-3 and TRBJ1-2; D is possibly TRBD1 (5 bases). This CDR3 is 15 amino acids long. V was trimmed by 1 base and J by 0 bases, leaving 9 bases between them. The V gene's germline CDR1 is LGHNA and CDR2 YSLEER. CDR3 sequence reads: CASSQGWGANYGYTF. The DNA for the CDR3 is TGCGCCAGCAGCCAAGGGTGGGGGGCTAACTATGGCTACACCTTC.